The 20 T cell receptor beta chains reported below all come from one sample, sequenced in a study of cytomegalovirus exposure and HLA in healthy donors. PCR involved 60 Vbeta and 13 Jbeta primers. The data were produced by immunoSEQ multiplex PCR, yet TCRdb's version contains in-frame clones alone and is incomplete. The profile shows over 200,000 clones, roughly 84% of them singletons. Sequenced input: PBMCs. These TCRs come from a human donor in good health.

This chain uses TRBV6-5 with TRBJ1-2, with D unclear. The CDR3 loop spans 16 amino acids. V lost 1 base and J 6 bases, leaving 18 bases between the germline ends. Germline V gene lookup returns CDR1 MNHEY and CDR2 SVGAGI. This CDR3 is CASSYFRGGMMDGYTF. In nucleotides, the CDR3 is TGTGCCAGCAGTTACTTCCGGGGAGGGATGATGGATGGCTACACCTTC.

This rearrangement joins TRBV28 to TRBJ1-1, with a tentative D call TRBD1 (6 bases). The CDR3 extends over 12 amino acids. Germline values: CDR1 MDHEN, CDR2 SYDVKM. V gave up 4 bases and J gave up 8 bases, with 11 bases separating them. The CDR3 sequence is CASSSTDREAFF. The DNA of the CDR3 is TGTGCCAGCAGTTCGACGGACAGAGAAGCTTTCTTT.

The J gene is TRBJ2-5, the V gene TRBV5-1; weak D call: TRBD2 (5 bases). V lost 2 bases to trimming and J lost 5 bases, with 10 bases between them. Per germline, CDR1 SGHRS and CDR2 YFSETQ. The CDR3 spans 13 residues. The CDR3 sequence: CASSLGGSETQYF. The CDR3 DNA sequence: TGCGCCAGCAGCTTAGGAGGCAGTGAGACCCAGTACTTC.

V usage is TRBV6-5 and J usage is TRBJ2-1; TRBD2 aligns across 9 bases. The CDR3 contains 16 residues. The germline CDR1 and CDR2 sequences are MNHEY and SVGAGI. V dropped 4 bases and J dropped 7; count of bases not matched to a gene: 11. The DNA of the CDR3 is TGTGCCAGCAGTTCCGGCGCGGCGGGAGGGAGGAATGAGCAGTTCTTC. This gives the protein CASSSGAAGGRNEQFF.

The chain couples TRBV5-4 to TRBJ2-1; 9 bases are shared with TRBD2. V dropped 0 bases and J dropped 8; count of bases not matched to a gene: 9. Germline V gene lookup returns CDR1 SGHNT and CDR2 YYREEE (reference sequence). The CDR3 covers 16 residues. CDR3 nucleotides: TGTGCCAGCAGCTTGGCCGCCCTAGCGGGAATGGATGAGCAGTTCTTC. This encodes CASSLAALAGMDEQFF.

In DNA, the CDR3 is TGTGCTAGTGGTTTGCCCGCGGGGATGGTGAGGGAGCAGTTCTTC. Translation: CASGLPAGMVREQFF. V is TRBV12-5 and J is TRBJ2-1, with D perhaps matching TRBD2 (6 bases). Germline CDR1 LGHNT, CDR2 FRNRAP. V was trimmed by 2 bases and J by 10 bases, leaving 18 bases between them. The CDR3 sequence is 15 residues long.

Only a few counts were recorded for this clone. As DNA, the CDR3 is TGTGCCAGCAGTTCGTACCGACAGGGCCGAAACACTGAAGCTTTCTTT. Protein product: CASSSYRQGRNTEAFF. The rearrangement links TRBV27 to TRBJ1-1, with 7 nucleotides matching TRBD1. Germline V gives CDR1 MNHEY, CDR2 SMNVEV (reference sequence). After removal of 4 bases from V and 2 bases from J, the junction contained 10 bases not matched to a gene. This CDR3 contains 16 residues.

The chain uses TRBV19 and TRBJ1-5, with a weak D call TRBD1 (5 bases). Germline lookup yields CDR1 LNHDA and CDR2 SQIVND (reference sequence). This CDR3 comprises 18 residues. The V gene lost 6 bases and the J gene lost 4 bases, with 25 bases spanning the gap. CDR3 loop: CASSRGGDLAGSNQPQHF. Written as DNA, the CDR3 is TGTGCCAGTAGCCGGGGAGGGGACTTAGCGGGAAGTAATCAGCCCCAGCATTTT.

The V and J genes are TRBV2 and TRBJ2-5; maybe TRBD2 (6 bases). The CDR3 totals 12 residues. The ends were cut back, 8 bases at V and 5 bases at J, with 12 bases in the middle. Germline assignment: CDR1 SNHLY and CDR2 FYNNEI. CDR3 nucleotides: TGTGCCAGCGAGACTAGTTTTGAGACCCAGTACTTC. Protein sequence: CASETSFETQYF.

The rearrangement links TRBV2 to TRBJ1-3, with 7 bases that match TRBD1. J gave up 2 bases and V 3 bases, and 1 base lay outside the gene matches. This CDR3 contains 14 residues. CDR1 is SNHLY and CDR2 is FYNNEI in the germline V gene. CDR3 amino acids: CASSEGQPGNTIYF. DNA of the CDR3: TGTGCCAGCAGTGAGGGACAGCCTGGAAACACCATATATTTT. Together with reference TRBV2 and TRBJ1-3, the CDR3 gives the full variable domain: EPEVTQTPSHQVTQMGQEVILRCVPISNHLYFYWYRQILGQKVEFLVSFYNNEISEKSEIFDDQFSVERPDGSNFTLKIRSTKLEDSAMYFCASSEGQPGNTIYFGEGSWLTVV.

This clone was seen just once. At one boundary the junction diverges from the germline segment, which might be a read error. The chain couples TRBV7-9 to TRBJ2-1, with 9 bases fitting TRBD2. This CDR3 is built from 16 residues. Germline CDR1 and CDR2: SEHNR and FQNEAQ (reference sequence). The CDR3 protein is CSSTTGDLAGVNEQFF. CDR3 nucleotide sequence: TGTTCCAGCACCACCGGGGACTTAGCGGGAGTCAATGAGCAGTTCTTC.

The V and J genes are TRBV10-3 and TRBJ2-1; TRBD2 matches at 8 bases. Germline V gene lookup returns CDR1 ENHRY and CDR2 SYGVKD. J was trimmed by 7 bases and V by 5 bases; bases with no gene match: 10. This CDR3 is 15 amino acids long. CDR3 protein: CAISRGGERGNEQFF. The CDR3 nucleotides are TGTGCCATCAGTCGGGGGGGAGAAAGAGGGAATGAGCAGTTCTTC.

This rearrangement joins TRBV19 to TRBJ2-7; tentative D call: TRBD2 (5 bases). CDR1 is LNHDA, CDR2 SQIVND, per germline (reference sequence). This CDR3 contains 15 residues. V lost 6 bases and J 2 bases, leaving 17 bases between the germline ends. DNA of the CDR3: TGTGCCAGTAGCCCGACCGCCCTAGCTCCCTACGAGCAGTACTTC. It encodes CASSPTALAPYEQYF.

In nucleotides, the CDR3 is TGCGCCAGCAGCTTGTTCACGACTAGCGGGAGGCTCGGCGGGGAGCTGTTTTTT. It codes for CASSLFTTSGRLGGELFF. V usage is TRBV5-1 and J usage is TRBJ2-2, with TRBD2 matching over 13 bases. CDR3 length: 18 amino acids. Germline loops: CDR1 SGHRS, CDR2 YFSETQ. V was clipped by 1 base and J by 7 bases; unmatched bases: 10.

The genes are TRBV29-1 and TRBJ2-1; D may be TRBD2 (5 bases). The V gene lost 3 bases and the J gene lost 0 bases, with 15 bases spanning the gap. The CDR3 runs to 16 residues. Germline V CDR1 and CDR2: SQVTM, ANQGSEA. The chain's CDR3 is CSVDPSGGTSYNEQFF. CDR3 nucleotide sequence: TGCAGCGTTGACCCCAGCGGCGGAACCTCCTACAATGAGCAGTTCTTC.

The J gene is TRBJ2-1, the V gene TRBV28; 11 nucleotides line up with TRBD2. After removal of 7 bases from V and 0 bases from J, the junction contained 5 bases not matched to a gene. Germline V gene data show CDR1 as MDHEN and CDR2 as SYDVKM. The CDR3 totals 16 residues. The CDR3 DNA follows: TGTGCCAGCATCGTGACTAGCGGGACCTCCTACAATGAGCAGTTCTTC. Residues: CASIVTSGTSYNEQFF.

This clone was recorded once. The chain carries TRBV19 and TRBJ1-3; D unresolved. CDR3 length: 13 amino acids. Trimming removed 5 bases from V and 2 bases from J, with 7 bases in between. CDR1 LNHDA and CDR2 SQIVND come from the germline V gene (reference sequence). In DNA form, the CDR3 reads TGTGCCAGTAGTGGTCTAACTGGAAACACCATATATTTT. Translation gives CASSGLTGNTIYF.

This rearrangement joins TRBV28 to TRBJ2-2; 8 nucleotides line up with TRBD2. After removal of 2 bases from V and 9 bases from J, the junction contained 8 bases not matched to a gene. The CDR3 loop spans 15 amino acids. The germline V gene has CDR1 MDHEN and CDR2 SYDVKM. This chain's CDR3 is CASSLTASGLRELFF. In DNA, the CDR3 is TGTGCCAGCAGTTTAACGGCTAGCGGGCTCCGGGAGCTGTTTTTT.

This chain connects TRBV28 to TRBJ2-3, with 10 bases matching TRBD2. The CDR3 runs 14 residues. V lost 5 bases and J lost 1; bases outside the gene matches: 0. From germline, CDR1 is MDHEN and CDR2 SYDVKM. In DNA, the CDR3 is TGTGCCAGCAGTGGACTAGCGGGCACAGATACGCAGTATTTT. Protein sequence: CASSGLAGTDTQYF.

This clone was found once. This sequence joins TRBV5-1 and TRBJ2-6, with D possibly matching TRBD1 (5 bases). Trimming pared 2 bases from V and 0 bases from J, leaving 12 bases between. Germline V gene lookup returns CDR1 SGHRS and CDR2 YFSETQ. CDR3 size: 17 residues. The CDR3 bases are TGCGCCAGCAGCTTCAGGGCTTTAACCTCTGGGGCCAACGTCCTGACTTTC. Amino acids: CASSFRALTSGANVLTF.